The present T cell receptor (beta chain) was sequenced within a study of blood T cells in healthy people across ages (dated by TCRdb to the mid-2010s). Describing the broader study: In model experiments, template switching captured roughly one uniquely barcoded TCR beta cDNA molecule for every two T cells. To track age-related changes in TCR beta repertoire diversity, the study relied on deep sequencing normalized with unique cDNA molecular identifiers. Donors were grouped into four age groups: young (average roughly 16 years), middle-aged (39), aged (about 60) and long-lived (over 80). Donors of different ages were randomly distributed across sequencing lanes to avoid experimental bias. Two additional independent replicas of 1 million unique cDNA reads from the same blood draw were analyzed for two donors (one aged 18 to 29 and one aged 80 or older).

The paper's findings and limits, for the study overall: Estimates of total diversity based on one million sequenced T cells were considered lower bounds and underestimates. There was a strong correlation between observed TCR beta diversity and the percentage of naive T cells measured by flow cytometry. Because profiling used bulk unsorted PBMCs, naive and antigen-experienced compartments could not be compared conclusively. Because the CMV infection status of the donors was unknown, age-related changes in expanded clonotypes may potentially have been confounded. As age increased, observed TCR beta diversity per million T cells dropped in a roughly linear way, and a significant reduction was already evident by age 40. Compared with the aged group, the long-lived group had more naive CD4+ T cells, fewer expanded clones and increased TCR diversity, suggesting age selection.

This clonotype was recorded at least ten times. The antigen it binds to is not known. No qualities accompany the bases; no much larger clone lies one base away. After removal of 3 bases from V and 4 bases from J, the junction retains 4 bases not matched to a gene. The CDR3 runs 14 amino acids, cysteine and phenylalanine included. CDR3 DNA only is kept here, 42 bases in frame from base 1. CDR1 and CDR2 were assigned from the germline V gene as SNHLY and FYNNEI. The donors were 40 or so Caucasian individuals from Russia, aged roughly 6 to 100 years, who were systemically healthy. Each donor gave roughly 9.5 milliliters of peripheral blood, collected into EDTA-treated Vacutainer tubes. Ficoll-Paque density-gradient centrifugation was used to isolate PBMCs, with at least 7 million per sample. Trizol reagent was used to extract total RNA from the PBMCs, yielding at least 5.5 micrograms per sample. The percentages of naive CD45RAhigh/CD27high T cells were determined by flow cytometry on a PBMC aliquot from every donor.

The receptor library was made with 5' RACE. The instrument was an Illumina HiSeq 2500. The second PCR ran for roughly 7 to 11 cycles and used a J-beta primer mix along with a sample-barcoded 5' primer. A unique molecular identifier was introduced onto each TCR beta cDNA molecule by a template-switch 5' adaptor carrying 12 random nucleotides. Each sample yielded at least 2.5 million CDR3-containing paired-end reads. First-strand cDNA was synthesized from all RNA with the Mint cDNA synthesis kit, primed by a TRBC-specific oligonucleotide. After uracil-DNA glycosylase treatment, a first 18-cycle PCR used universal primers M1SS and BC2_uni_R on all cDNA. In the source study's methods: Each sample was normalized by randomly selecting 1 million high-quality reads, each carrying a distinct molecular identifier. Instead of being binned into consensus sequences, reads with shared molecular identifiers were discarded. MiTCR, set to a Q25 quality threshold and the strictest error-elimination algorithm, was used for CDR3 identification, clonotype clustering and error correction. A nonparametric unseen species model using Euler transformation provided a lower-bound estimate of total TCR beta diversity. Clones were called with MiXCR by TCRdb after fastp trimmed the public reads at Q25, and only in-frame beta chains were retained. Under each unique CDR3 protein, matching rows form one entry showing the most common genes and DNA. TCRdb's processing, not the authors' own work, is the source of the V and J calls. The sample contains some 320,000 distinct CDR3 sequences, around 29% of them found a single time. Over 25% of the sample is taken by the ten largest.

The receptor was isolated from a woman aged 70-85 years in good health. The sequencing input was blood. Here the chain combines TRBV2 and TRBJ2-5; the junction holds 8 bases that match TRBD2. The nucleotides are TGTGCCAGCAGTGACCGTCTAGCGGGAGAGACCCAGTACTTC. It encodes CASSDRLAGETQYF. Extended through the reference TRBV2 and TRBJ2-5 proteins, this CDR3 yields the full variable domain: EPEVTQTPSHQVTQMGQEVILRCVPISNHLYFYWYRQILGQKVEFLVSFYNNEISEKSEIFDDQFSVERPDGSNFTLKIRSTKLEDSAMYFCASSDRLAGETQYFGPGTRLLVL.